A single sample is the source of the 24 T cell receptor beta chains below, sequenced in a study of blood T cell repertoires in COVID-19. The repertoire was sequenced with immunoSEQ multiplex PCR; TCRdb's copy has only in-frame clones and lacks some. The sample records hundreds of thousands of clones, around 90% being singletons. Sequencing input: PBMCs or T cells enriched from blood (not recorded which). The receptors shown here come from a woman between 50 and 59 years old who had recovered from COVID-19.

This clone was seen a single time. J is TRBJ2-1 and V is TRBV6-2 or TRBV6-3, with D possibly being TRBD2 (6 bases). The V end was cut by 2 bases, the J end by 15 bases, with 17 bases between. The germline CDR1 and CDR2 sequences are MNHEY and SVGEGT. CDR3 length: 13 residues. The CDR3 loop is CASSYPSGPSLFF. In DNA form, the CDR3 reads TGTGCCAGCAGTTACCCCAGCGGGCCAAGTCTGTTCTTC.

This clone appeared a few times. The chain carries TRBV5-6 and TRBJ1-1, with a weak D call TRBD1 (5 bases). Between the trimmed V and J ends, which lost 0 bases and 3 bases, there was a span of 9 bases. Germline loops: CDR1 SGHDT, CDR2 YYEEEE. CDR3 length: 14 amino acids. CDR3 coding DNA: TGTGCCAGCAGCTTGGGGCAGGGATACACTGAAGCTTTCTTT. Encoded protein: CASSLGQGYTEAFF.

CDR3 coding DNA: TGTGCCAGCAGTACTCAAGGCCAGGGAAGTGGGCAGTACTTC. Protein: CASSTQGQGSGQYF. The V call is TRBV6-2 or TRBV6-3, the J call TRBJ2-7; D is possibly TRBD1 (5 bases). This CDR3 comprises 14 residues. Between the trimmed V and J ends, which lost 5 bases and 9 bases, there was a span of 20 bases. Per the germline V gene, CDR1 is MNHEY and CDR2 is SVGEGT.

The V call is TRBV6-4, the J call TRBJ2-3, with 7 bases matching TRBD2. Germline V gives CDR1 MRHNA, CDR2 SNTAGT. The CDR3 runs to 14 residues. V was clipped by 2 bases and J by 4 bases; unmatched bases: 3. In DNA form, the CDR3 reads TGTGCCAGCAGTGACGGACTAGACGCAGATACGCAGTATTTT. Its translation: CASSDGLDADTQYF.

In its sample, this clone was seen a few times. The chain carries TRBV14 and TRBJ1-2; D might be TRBD1 (6 bases). Trimming removed 2 bases from V and 7 bases from J, with 14 bases in between. This CDR3 is built from 14 residues. Germline V CDR1 and CDR2: SGHDN, FVKESK. The CDR3 spells CASSQNRALGGYTF. CDR3 nucleotide sequence: TGTGCCAGCAGCCAAAACAGGGCGCTTGGTGGCTACACCTTC.

This clone was counted a single time. The CDR3 spells CATSAHPGQASYEQYF. The CDR3, as DNA: TGTGCCACCAGCGCTCACCCGGGACAGGCCTCCTACGAGCAGTACTTC. The chain combines TRBV15 with TRBJ2-7; 8 nucleotides align to TRBD1. This CDR3 is built from 16 residues. V trimming: 5 bases; J trimming: 0 bases; junction bases outside the gene matches: 9. Looked up from germline, CDR1 is LNHNV and CDR2 is YYDKDF (reference sequence).

This chain joins TRBV3-1 (or the pseudogene TRBV3-2) and TRBJ2-3; 11 bases map to TRBD2. This CDR3 spans 16 amino acids. V shed 2 bases, J shed 2 bases, and the junction held 3 bases outside the gene matches. Looked up from germline, CDR1 is LGHDT and CDR2 is YNNKEL (reference sequence). The CDR3 loop is CASSQTSGRVTDTQYF. The DNA of the CDR3 is TGTGCCAGCAGCCAAACTAGCGGGAGAGTCACAGATACGCAGTATTTT.

The chain recombines TRBV21-1 with TRBJ2-3; the table names TRBD2, a call not compared with the DNA. TRBV21-1 is deemed a pseudogene. The CDR3 covers 14 residues. The CDR3 region is CASSPSGSTDTQYF. Here the CDR3 DNA reads TGTGCCAGCAGCCCTAGCGGTAGCACAGATACGCAGTATTTT.

In this sample, this clone turned up once. The chain is built from TRBV28 and TRBJ2-7; a weak D match, TRBD1 (5 bases). The length of the CDR3 is 14 residues. Trimming pared 3 bases from V and 7 bases from J, leaving 16 bases between. CDR1 and CDR2 (germline): MDHEN, SYDVKM. CDR3 coding DNA: TGTGCCAGCAGTTTTACAGGATTGTACGGGGAGCAGTACTTC. Its protein product is CASSFTGLYGEQYF.

The chain carries TRBV10-3 and TRBJ1-3; 9 nucleotides match TRBD1. This CDR3 is 16 amino acids long. V gave up 6 bases and J gave up 6 bases; unmatched junction bases: 12. CDR1 is ENHRY and CDR2 is SYGVKD in the germline V gene. CDR3 coding DNA: TGTGCCATCAGGGAGAATCACAGGGGGCAAGAAAACACCATATATTTT. Translation gives CAIRENHRGQENTIYF.

This clone was recorded only once. This chain uses TRBV7-6 with TRBJ2-3, with 10 nucleotides matching TRBD1. V lost 5 bases, J lost 6 bases, and 5 bases stayed unmatched. The CDR3 totals 14 residues. Germline CDR1 reads SGHVS; CDR2 reads FNYEAQ. Written as DNA, the CDR3 is TGTGCCAGCAGCCAAGGGACAGGGGTGGATACGCAGTATTTT. Translating it yields CASSQGTGVDTQYF.

This clone was counted only a few times. The rearrangement uses TRBV7-7 and TRBJ2-1; 9 bases are shared with TRBD2. The CDR3 is 15 amino acids. Germline V gene lookup returns CDR1 SSHAT and CDR2 FNYEAQ (reference sequence). CDR3: CAISRGSGGHNEQFF. The CDR3 nucleotides read TGTGCTATCTCCAGAGGTAGCGGGGGACACAATGAGCAGTTCTTC.

The CDR3, as DNA: TGTGCCAGCAGCCCGGACAGGGGCAGGGAGACCCAGTACTTC. Amino acid sequence: CASSPDRGRETQYF. The V and J genes are TRBV7-2 and TRBJ2-5, with 9 bases aligning to TRBD1. The CDR3 extends over 14 amino acids. Per the germline V gene, CDR1 is SGHTA and CDR2 is FQGNSA. V was pared by 5 bases and J by 5 bases, with 6 bases of the junction left unmatched.

The genes are TRBV3-1 (or the pseudogene TRBV3-2) and TRBJ1-5; 8 bases align to TRBD1. Germline assignment: CDR1 LGHDT and CDR2 YNNKEL (reference sequence). J was trimmed by 4 bases and V by 4 bases; bases with no gene match: 6. The CDR3 is 15 amino acids. The CDR3 DNA follows: TGTGCCAGCAGCCTGACAGGGGATTGGAATCAGCCCCAGCATTTT. Its translation is CASSLTGDWNQPQHF.

The chain carries TRBV4-1 and TRBJ1-2; maybe TRBD1 (5 bases). The CDR3 loop spans 14 amino acids. The germline CDR1 and CDR2 sequences are MGHRA and YSYEKL. V gave up 1 base and J gave up 4 bases, with 10 bases separating them. The CDR3 bases are TGCGCCAGCAGCCAAGCCGGGACTGTCTATGGCTACACCTTC. Its protein product is CASSQAGTVYGYTF.

V gene TRBV6-5 combines with J gene TRBJ2-7; D uncertain. Per the germline V gene, CDR1 is MNHEY and CDR2 is SVGAGI. The CDR3 totals 11 residues. V dropped 4 bases and J dropped 2 bases, with 3 bases sitting between them. CDR3 nucleotides: TGTGCCAGCAGTTCCACCTACGAGCAGTACTTC. It yields the protein CASSSTYEQYF.

The rearrangement joins TRBV5-1 to TRBJ1-1; weak D call: TRBD1 (6 bases). Germline V gives CDR1 SGHRS, CDR2 YFSETQ. The CDR3 has 16 amino acids. V lost 2 bases and J lost 2, with 16 bases in between. CDR3 DNA: TGCGCCAGCAGCTTAATACCCCAGACAGGAAACACTGAAGCTTTCTTT. Translation gives CASSLIPQTGNTEAFF.

The chain is built from TRBV16 and TRBJ2-7, with D perhaps matching TRBD1 (6 bases). Germline lookup yields CDR1 KGHSY and CDR2 FQNENV. V lost 3 bases and J 3 bases, leaving 15 bases between the germline ends. CDR3 length: 15 amino acids. CDR3: CASSQPLKGVYEQYF. The CDR3 DNA reads as TGTGCCAGCAGCCAGCCATTAAAGGGGGTCTACGAGCAGTACTTC.

The V and J genes are TRBV18 and TRBJ2-7; a possible D gene is TRBD2 (5 bases). V lost 2 bases and J 7 bases, leaving 15 bases between the germline ends. CDR1 and CDR2 (germline): KGHSH, LQKENI. This CDR3 spans 14 amino acids. Here the CDR3 reads CASSPFISPGEQYF. CDR3 DNA: TGTGCCAGCTCACCATTTATTAGCCCGGGGGAGCAGTACTTC. The full variable domain, completed using reference TRBV18 and TRBJ2-7, is NAGVMQNPRHLVRRRGQEARLRCSPMKGHSHVYWYRQLPEEGLKFMVYLQKENIIDESGMPKERFSAEFPKEGPSILRIQQVVRGDSAAYFCASSPFISPGEQYFGPGTRLTVT.

The V call is TRBV29-1, the J call TRBJ1-2; 12 positions match TRBD1. V gave up 5 bases and J gave up 5 bases; unmatched junction bases: 6. The CDR3 runs to 14 residues. Germline CDR1 reads SQVTM; CDR2 reads ANQGSEA. This chain's CDR3 is CSVIGDRGLYGYTF. The CDR3 nucleotides are TGCAGCGTTATTGGGGACAGGGGGCTTTATGGCTACACCTTC.

The chain has TRBV7-2 and TRBJ2-3, with D possibly matching TRBD2 (6 bases). Germline-derived CDR1 and CDR2 are SGHTA and FQGNSA. Trimming pared 4 bases from V and 4 bases from J, leaving 21 bases between. CDR3 length equals 17 residues. The CDR3 sequence: CASSSRLDPTGADTQYF. The CDR3 DNA reads TGTGCCAGCAGCTCAAGACTAGACCCCACCGGCGCAGATACGCAGTATTTT.

This clone has a single count. The gene calls are TRBV28 and TRBJ1-2; D might be TRBD1 (6 bases). This CDR3 comprises 13 residues. In germline, CDR1 is MDHEN, CDR2 SYDVKM. V gave up 5 bases and J gave up 9 bases, with 16 bases separating them. CDR3 bases: TGTGCCAGCAGTCCGACGGGGACATTTCGCTACACCTTC. This encodes CASSPTGTFRYTF.

This chain uses TRBV28 with TRBJ1-2, with 9 bases matching TRBD1. The trim removed 1 base at V and 4 bases at J, leaving 4 bases unmatched. Looked up from germline, CDR1 is MDHEN and CDR2 is SYDVKM. The CDR3 loop spans 15 amino acids. The CDR3 spells CASSLLGQGFYGYTF. CDR3 in DNA: TGTGCCAGCAGTTTATTGGGACAGGGCTTCTATGGCTACACCTTC.

CDR3 sequence: CASSLTRLAGTTDTQYF. CDR3 in DNA: TGTGCCAGCAGTTTAACTCGCCTAGCGGGAACCACAGATACGCAGTATTTT. The chain has TRBV27 and TRBJ2-3, with TRBD2 identical over 9 bases. This CDR3 spans 17 amino acids. CDR1 MNHEY and CDR2 SMNVEV come from the germline V gene (reference sequence). Trimming cost V 2 bases and J 2 bases; bases outside gene matches: 8.